Listed below are T cell receptor beta chains from one sample, sequenced in a study of cytomegalovirus exposure and HLA in healthy donors. Here immunoSEQ multiplex PCR was the method, and the copy in TCRdb shows in-frame clones only, minus some. The sample totals 110,000 to 150,000 clones. Sequenced sample: PBMCs. Receptor source: a male donor in good health and CMV-seronegative. The CDR3 runs from the conserved cysteine through the conserved F or W. A D gene is named only where the DNA matches it firmly.

CDR3aa,CDR3nt,j_gene,v_gene,d_gene
CASSLERMNTEAFF,TGTGCCAGCAGCTTAGAGAGGATGAACACTGAAGCTTTCTTT,TRBJ1-1,TRBV7-2,-
CASSGWGLDQPQHF,TGTGCCAGCAGTGGGTGGGGGCTCGATCAGCCCCAGCATTTT,TRBJ1-5,TRBV2,-
CARPSGESYEQYF,TGTGCCAGGCCCTCAGGGGAATCCTACGAGCAGTACTTC,TRBJ2-7,TRBV19,-
CASSQALDRVSEQYF,TGCGCCAGCAGCCAAGCGTTGGACAGGGTAAGCGAGCAGTACTTC,TRBJ2-7,TRBV4-1,TRBD1
CASSLRTETNTEAFF,TGTGCCAGCAGCCTGAGGACAGAAACGAACACTGAAGCTTTCTTT,TRBJ1-1,TRBV7-9,-
CAWSVGTPATEAFF,TGTGCCTGGAGTGTAGGGACACCGGCTACTGAAGCTTTCTTT,TRBJ1-1,TRBV30,-
CASSTGRQWAREQYF,TGTGCCAGCAGCACCGGACGACAGTGGGCAAGGGAGCAGTACTTC,TRBJ2-7,TRBV5-6,-
CASSFRSDRVNSPLHF,TGTGCCAGCAGTTTTCGGTCCGACAGGGTTAATTCACCCCTCCACTTT,TRBJ1-6,TRBV27,TRBD1
CAWGQGSSGANVLTF,TGTGCCTGGGGACAGGGGAGCTCTGGGGCCAACGTCCTGACTTTC,TRBJ2-6,TRBV30,TRBD1
CASSFRDSRVRSYEQYF,TGTGCCAGCAGCTTCCGGGACAGTCGCGTGCGCTCCTACGAGCAGTACTTC,TRBJ2-7,TRBV11-2,TRBD1
CASSPEVGAVNGYTF,TGCGCCAGCAGCCCGGAAGTGGGAGCGGTCAATGGCTACACCTTC,TRBJ1-2,TRBV5-1,-
CAWSVSGLKTQYF,TGTGCCTGGAGTGTTTCAGGCCTCAAGACCCAGTACTTC,TRBJ2-5,TRBV30,-
CSAFSNTEAFF,TGCAGCGCGTTCTCGAACACTGAAGCTTTCTTT,TRBJ1-1,TRBV29-1,-
CAWSEGGDQPQHF,TGTGCCTGGAGCGAGGGGGGGGATCAGCCCCAGCATTTT,TRBJ1-5,TRBV30,-
CASSEGGGQPQHF,TGTGCCAGCAGTGAAGGTGGCGGTCAGCCCCAGCATTTT,TRBJ1-5,TRBV6-4,-
CASSTRGGREETQYF,TGTGCCAGCAGCACCCGGGGGGGTAGGGAAGAGACCCAGTACTTC,TRBJ2-5,TRBV5-6,TRBD2
CASSFELAGGRDTQYF,TGTGCCAGCAGTTTTGAACTAGCGGGGGGGAGGGATACGCAGTATTTT,TRBJ2-3,TRBV6-5,TRBD2
CASSYGGISGNTIYF,TGTGCCAGCAGTTACGGGGGCATCTCTGGAAACACCATATATTTT,TRBJ1-3,TRBV6-5,-
CASSPDRGPSLYEQYF,TGTGCCAGCAGCCCGGACAGGGGGCCATCCCTATACGAGCAGTACTTC,TRBJ2-7,TRBV5-4,TRBD1
CASSPHGQDEAFF,TGTGCCAGCAGCCCCCATGGACAGGACGAGGCTTTCTTT,TRBJ1-1,TRBV7-3,TRBD1
CASSPDPGQSTQKLFF,TGTGCCAGCAGCCCGGACCCGGGACAGTCAACTCAAAAACTGTTTTTT,TRBJ1-4,TRBV7-9,TRBD1
CASSLFMADSYNEQFF,TGTGCCAGCAGCTTATTTATGGCAGACTCCTACAATGAGCAGTTCTTC,TRBJ2-1,TRBV11-2,-